The T cell receptor beta chain under discussion was sequenced for a study of CD8+ T cells in alopecia areata. Study at large: Spontaneously alopecic C3H/HeJ graft donors, roughly 6-13 months old, gave skin to roughly 7-10-week-old female C3H/HeJ mice.

RNA extraction was followed by reverse transcription into cDNA, which acted as the sequencing template. The method was immunoSEQ multiplex PCR; TCRdb's version includes in-frame clones alone and lacks a portion of them. The sample is made up of under 350,000 clones, none counted only once. J gave up 7 bases and V 0 bases, and 4 bases lay outside the gene matches. CDR3 length equals 16 residues. Per the germline V gene, CDR1 is NSQYPW and CDR2 is LRSPGD (reference sequence). With respect to this clone: What it binds is not known. The gene symbols are mouse symbols. The observed sequence ends 3 residues before the CDR3 terminus, with the missing tail filled in from the germline J gene. This sample also contains other DNA sequences that code for the same CDR3.

Study-wide findings and caveats: Lesional scalp, notably in alopecia totalis/universalis, had clonality above that of normal scalp. Scalp sequencing captures resident alphabeta T cells of normal skin too.

Cells from pooled cutaneous lymph nodes were sorted by CD4, CD8alpha, NKG2D, NKG2ACE and other markers. This clonotype was obtained from a C3H/HeJ mouse with alopecia areata. Mice of this strain are of MHC haplotype H2-k. J is TRBJ1-6 and V is TRBV1, with 9 bases fitting TRBD1. Being an ORF, TRBJ1-6 has a function that is uncertain. The specimen was CD4+ T cells sorted from a lymph node. The CDR3 is CTCSADHRGRNSPLYF. The sequenced part of the CDR3 DNA is TGCACCTGCAGTGCAGATCACAGGGGGCGGAATTCGCCC.